The T cell receptor (beta chain) under discussion was sequenced for a study of human T cells and chemical hapten exposure. At the level of the study: Small differences in pooled library volume mainly drove the variation in TCR yields per sample.

Germline V gene sequence: CDR1 SEHNR, CDR2 FQNEAQ (reference sequence). The CDR3 runs to 15 residues. Trimming cost V 5 bases and J 3 bases; bases outside gene matches: 9. The study's library attached unique molecular identifiers to single cDNA molecules. TCRdb independently ran MiXCR on the 5' RACE reads; one entry per CDR3 protein. The data contain 81,000 or so distinct CDR3 sequences, 6% to 8.5% of them seen just once; the ten biggest clones take up about 2.2%. Study conclusions and caveats: The study found that DPC sensitization did not change TCRs above 1 in 1000 frequency.

Total RNA was isolated from whole blood that had not been fractionated. This clonotype was seen a few times. No antigen is known for it. The chain couples TRBV7-9 to TRBJ1-2; 7 bases line up with TRBD1. This TCR was recovered from a male donor in good health. CDR3 protein: CASSIQGQEYYGYTF. The CDR3 bases are TGTGCCAGCAGCATTCAAGGACAGGAGTACTATGGCTACACCTTC.